This entry describes one T cell receptor beta chain. Cohorts were based on clinical histories the participants reported. These data belong to a study of blood T cell repertoires in COVID-19. Study overall: COVID-19 samples collected from the United States, Italy and Spain covered acute and convalescent phases.

The repertoire was sequenced with immunoSEQ multiplex PCR; TCRdb's copy has only in-frame clones and lacks some. The sample lists 390,000 or so clones; around 83% were seen once. This CDR3 has 18 residues. Germline CDR1 reads MGHRA; CDR2 reads YSYEKL. Trimming stripped 0 bases from V and 4 bases from J, with 19 bases between. Sequenced material: PBMCs or T cells enriched from blood (not recorded which). The TCR originated in a woman aged 45-59 years who had recovered from COVID-19. V gene TRBV4-1 combines with J gene TRBJ2-1; tentatively, D is TRBD2 (6 bases). CDR3 region: CASSQDPATSLLYNEQFF. The CDR3 DNA reads as TGCGCCAGCAGCCAAGACCCCGCTACTAGCCTCTTGTACAATGAGCAGTTCTTC.